What follows are 28 T cell receptor beta chains derived from one specimen sequenced in a study of shared clonotypes between healthy human individuals. Naive CD8 cells lacked CD45RO and underwent positive selection for CCR7, leaving out terminally differentiated effector memory CD45RA+ cells. The table came from immunoSEQ multiplex PCR; TCRdb's copy has only in-frame clones and leaves some out. The repertoire holds millions of clones, with 85% to 95% as singletons. Sequenced material: naive CD8+ T cells from PBMCs. Source of these receptors: a man between 18 and 35 years old in good health. Some clones in this sample may be carry-over from other donors' samples.

The CDR3 DNA reads TGTGCCAGCAGTCCATCCCTCGGGACAATTGGAAACACCATATATTTT. As protein: CASSPSLGTIGNTIYF. The chain employs TRBV27 and TRBJ1-3, with D possibly being TRBD1 (6 bases). V lost 5 bases to trimming and J lost 3 bases, with 17 bases between them. In germline, CDR1 is MNHEY, CDR2 SMNVEV (reference sequence). The CDR3 contains 16 residues.

V is TRBV19 and J is TRBJ1-1; TRBD1 matches 7 bases. The V segment lost 3 bases and the J segment 3 bases; nucleotides outside the gene matches: 10. The germline gives CDR1 LNHDA, CDR2 SQIVND (reference sequence). The CDR3 has 16 amino acids. The CDR3 loop is CASSIVNRGRDTEAFF. CDR3 DNA: TGTGCCAGTAGTATCGTCAACAGGGGAAGGGACACTGAAGCTTTCTTT.

This clone was observed once. J is TRBJ2-7 and V is TRBV2; TRBD1 agrees at 8 bases. The V gene's germline CDR1 is SNHLY and CDR2 FYNNEI. This CDR3 spans 18 amino acids. V gave up 6 bases and J gave up 1 base; unmatched junction bases: 17. CDR3: CASRPRTGSVATSYEQYF. DNA for the CDR3: TGTGCCAGCAGACCCAGGACAGGGTCTGTCGCGACATCCTACGAGCAGTACTTC.

This sequence joins TRBV28 and TRBJ1-2, with D uncertain. The CDR3 has 14 amino acids. Trimming removed 6 bases from V and 2 bases from J, with 13 bases in between. CDR1 is MDHEN and CDR2 is SYDVKM in the germline V gene. In nucleotides, the CDR3 is TGTGCCAGCAGCAACGGGAACTCCAACTATGGCTACACCTTC. Translation: CASSNGNSNYGYTF.

This chain connects TRBV13 to TRBJ2-3; TRBD1 is a possible D gene (5 bases). This CDR3 has 15 amino acids. CDR1 PRHDT and CDR2 FYEKMQ come from the germline V gene (reference sequence). V was clipped by 3 bases and J by 2 bases, with 12 bases between them. CDR3 in DNA: TGTGCCAGCAGCTTGTACGACAGTTCCACAGATACGCAGTATTTT. The encoded protein is CASSLYDSSTDTQYF.

The V gene is TRBV5-5, the J gene TRBJ1-1, with 10 bases matching TRBD1. Trimming took 3 bases from V and 4 from J; bases not matched to a gene: 3. This CDR3 is built from 14 residues. CDR1 is SGHKS, CDR2 YYEKEE, per germline (reference sequence). In DNA form, the CDR3 reads TGTGCCAGCAGCTGGACAGGGGGGAGCACTGAAGCTTTCTTT. Translation: CASSWTGGSTEAFF.

The V gene is TRBV7-6, the J gene TRBJ1-2; no reliable D call. CDR1 SGHVS and CDR2 FNYEAQ come from the germline V gene. The ends were cut back, 5 bases at V and 2 bases at J, with 15 bases in the middle. The CDR3 has 15 residues. CDR3 sequence reads: CASSAQNGLNYGYTF. CDR3 coding DNA: TGTGCCAGCAGCGCCCAGAACGGACTAAACTATGGCTACACCTTC.

This chain connects TRBV2 to TRBJ1-4; tentative D call: TRBD1 (5 bases). Germline V gene lookup returns CDR1 SNHLY and CDR2 FYNNEI. V was pared by 6 bases and J by 3 bases, with 17 bases between. The length of the CDR3 is 16 residues. As DNA, the CDR3 is TGTGCCAGCAGCCAAGGGGTAGGGGCTGCTAATGAAAAACTGTTTTTT. It codes for CASSQGVGAANEKLFF.

V and J are TRBV19 and TRBJ2-1; 7 bases are shared with TRBD1. The CDR3 spans 14 residues. With 3 bases clipped from V and 8 bases from J, the junction kept 7 bases outside the gene matches. Looked up from germline, CDR1 is LNHDA and CDR2 is SQIVND (reference sequence). DNA of the CDR3: TGTGCCAGTAGTATTGACAGGGAAGAAGATGAGCAGTTCTTC. The encoded protein is CASSIDREEDEQFF.

This sequence joins TRBV29-1 and TRBJ1-3; 9 nucleotides line up with TRBD1. The length of the CDR3 is 15 residues. J gave up 2 bases and V 6 bases, and 8 bases lay outside the gene matches. Germline V CDR1 and CDR2: SQVTM, ANQGSEA. The CDR3, as DNA: TGCAGCGTGGGGGTGGGACAGGGCGCTGGAAACACCATATATTTT. The encoded protein is CSVGVGQGAGNTIYF.

V gene TRBV5-8 combines with J gene TRBJ2-1; 8 nucleotides align to TRBD2. The CDR3 has 17 residues. Trimming removed 3 bases from V and 6 bases from J; junction bases left unmatched: 14. The germline CDR1 and CDR2 sequences are SGHTS and YDEGEE. The CDR3, as DNA: TGTGCCAGCAGCTCCCTCGAACGACGGGAGGGCCTCAATGAGCAGTTCTTC. Residues: CASSSLERREGLNEQFF.

V and J are TRBV27 and TRBJ2-1; 7 nucleotides align to TRBD1. CDR1 MNHEY and CDR2 SMNVEV come from the germline V gene (reference sequence). This CDR3 has 16 residues. V shed 5 bases and J 9 bases; nucleotides not matched to a gene: 16. CDR3 region: CASSLLTGWAKGEQFF. CDR3 nucleotide sequence: TGTGCCAGCAGTCTCCTGACAGGGTGGGCTAAGGGTGAGCAGTTCTTC.

The rearrangement uses TRBV9 and TRBJ2-2; 8 nucleotides align to TRBD1. This CDR3 region has 13 residues. The V segment lost 4 bases and the J segment 6 bases; nucleotides outside the gene matches: 2. The germline V gene has CDR1 SGDLS and CDR2 YYNGEE. DNA of the CDR3: TGTGCCAGCAGCCTACAGGGGGCCGGGGAGCTGTTTTTT. This sequence encodes CASSLQGAGELFF.

This clone has just one count. This chain joins TRBV2 and TRBJ2-3; 10 nucleotides agree with TRBD1. Trimming removed 7 bases from V and 4 bases from J; junction bases left unmatched: 14. CDR1 is SNHLY and CDR2 is FYNNEI in the germline V gene. The CDR3 runs 17 residues. The CDR3 DNA follows: TGTGCCAGCAACCCCGAACGCCCGGGACAGGGGCCAGATACGCAGTATTTT. This gives the protein CASNPERPGQGPDTQYF. Full variable domain (outside the CDR3, taken from reference TRBV2 and TRBJ2-3): EPEVTQTPSHQVTQMGQEVILRCVPISNHLYFYWYRQILGQKVEFLVSFYNNEISEKSEIFDDQFSVERPDGSNFTLKIRSTKLEDSAMYFCASNPERPGQGPDTQYFGPGTRLTVL.

The chain carries TRBV5-1 and TRBJ1-3; 7 nucleotides line up with TRBD1. J was trimmed by 1 base and V by 4 bases; bases with no gene match: 8. CDR3 size: 16 residues. The germline V gene has CDR1 SGHRS and CDR2 YFSETQ. The CDR3 DNA follows: TGCGCCAGCAGCCCCGTCACAGGGGTATCTGGAAACACCATATATTTT. Amino acid sequence: CASSPVTGVSGNTIYF.

This sequence joins TRBV14 and TRBJ2-7, with D maybe TRBD1 (5 bases). V lost 0 bases and J 9 bases, leaving 9 bases between the germline ends. This CDR3 has 12 residues. Germline lookup yields CDR1 SGHDN and CDR2 FVKESK. The DNA for the CDR3 is TGTGCCAGCAGCCAAGAAAAGGGGTGGCAGTACTTC. Translation gives CASSQEKGWQYF.

The V call is TRBV4-1, the J call TRBJ2-7; weak D call: TRBD1 (6 bases). The CDR3 contains 15 residues. The germline V and J ends were trimmed by 1 base and 1 base, with 11 bases remaining between them. Germline lookup yields CDR1 MGHRA and CDR2 YSYEKL. CDR3 protein: CASSQGHTGSYEQYF. CDR3 coding DNA: TGCGCCAGCAGCCAAGGGCACACAGGGTCCTACGAGCAGTACTTC.

The chain joins TRBV21-1 to TRBJ2-2; TRBD1, the table's D call, lacks a check against the DNA. TRBV21-1 is assigned pseudogene status. This CDR3 is 15 amino acids long. The CDR3 loop is CASSKDIPNTGELFF. The CDR3 region has the DNA TGTGCCAGCAGCAAAGACATCCCGAACACCGGGGAGCTGTTTTTT.

Note on this clone: Other DNA sequences of this sample code for an identical CDR3. This rearrangement joins TRBV9 to TRBJ2-7; possible D gene TRBD2, 6 bases. The V gene lost 0 bases and the J gene lost 7 bases, with 8 bases spanning the gap. This CDR3 is 12 amino acids long. Germline V gene lookup returns CDR1 SGDLS and CDR2 YYNGEE. The CDR3 DNA is TGTGCCAGCAGCGTAGGAGGAGGGGAGCAGTACTTC. Translating it yields CASSVGGGEQYF.

The chain employs TRBV15 and TRBJ2-2; TRBD2 might be the D (6 bases). This CDR3 has 15 residues. The V gene's germline CDR1 is LNHNV and CDR2 YYDKDF (reference sequence). Trimming took 7 bases from V and 2 from J, leaving 14 bases between them. CDR3: CATTRPGENTGELFF. The DNA of the CDR3 is TGTGCCACCACCAGGCCGGGGGAAAACACCGGGGAGCTGTTTTTT.

The rearrangement joins TRBV27 to TRBJ1-1; D is possibly TRBD1 (5 bases). CDR1 is MNHEY, CDR2 SMNVEV, per germline (reference sequence). The CDR3 is 15 residues long. V shed 2 bases and J shed 4 bases, with 14 bases lying between them. CDR3 residues: CASSLGVTGGTEAFF. The DNA of the CDR3 is TGTGCCAGCAGTTTAGGGGTTACGGGGGGCACTGAAGCTTTCTTT.

The CDR3: CASSHGLGGVRSYEQYF. The CDR3, as DNA: TGTGCCAGCAGCCACGGTCTCGGTGGTGTGCGGTCCTACGAGCAGTACTTC. The chain is built from TRBV14 and TRBJ2-7; D uncertain. Trimming left V 3 bases short and J 1 base short, with 19 bases between. The CDR3 length is 17 residues. The germline gives CDR1 SGHDN, CDR2 FVKESK.

Remarks on this clone: At the DNA level, this CDR3 is encoded by other sequences in the same sample as well. The V and J genes are TRBV7-8 and TRBJ2-7; D remains ambiguous. V gave up 0 bases and J gave up 6 bases, with 3 bases separating them. This CDR3 contains 11 residues. Germline V gene lookup returns CDR1 SGHVS and CDR2 FQNEAQ. In DNA, the CDR3 is TGTGCCAGCAGCTTAGCCGGCGAGCAGTACTTC. This translates into CASSLAGEQYF.

V gene TRBV2 combines with J gene TRBJ1-5; 9 nucleotides agree with TRBD1. CDR1 and CDR2 from the germline V gene are SNHLY and FYNNEI. J gave up 7 bases and V 6 bases, and 7 bases lay outside the gene matches. This CDR3 has 14 amino acids. CDR3 nucleotides: TGTGCCAGCAGAGACACAGGGGGCGGACAGCCCCAGCATTTT. As protein: CASRDTGGGQPQHF. The complete variable domain, with remaining parts taken from reference TRBV2 and TRBJ1-5, reads EPEVTQTPSHQVTQMGQEVILRCVPISNHLYFYWYRQILGQKVEFLVSFYNNEISEKSEIFDDQFSVERPDGSNFTLKIRSTKLEDSAMYFCASRDTGGGQPQHFGDGTRLSIL.

The chain couples TRBV28 to TRBJ2-7; unclear D gene. Germline-derived CDR1 and CDR2 are MDHEN and SYDVKM. The V gene lost 6 bases and the J gene lost 2 bases, with 14 bases spanning the gap. The CDR3 sequence is 14 residues long. DNA of the CDR3: TGTGCCAGCAGGGATAACCACGGCCCCTACGAGCAGTACTTC. It is translated as CASRDNHGPYEQYF.

The chain carries TRBV27 and TRBJ2-3; D may match TRBD1 or TRBD2 (5 bases each). Germline CDR1 reads MNHEY; CDR2 reads SMNVEV (reference sequence). The V and J ends lost 4 bases and 4 bases respectively, with 12 bases between them. This CDR3 is 14 amino acids long. This CDR3 is CASSWGRPPDTQYF. The CDR3 nucleotides read TGTGCCAGCAGTTGGGGACGGCCGCCAGATACGCAGTATTTT.

The V and J genes are TRBV27 and TRBJ2-4; D is possibly TRBD2 (6 bases). V lost 6 bases and J lost 1, with 13 bases in between. CDR3 length equals 15 residues. Germline V lookup: CDR1 MNHEY, CDR2 SMNVEV (reference sequence). The CDR3 spells CASRMTRSAKNIQYF. The CDR3 nucleotides read TGTGCCAGCAGAATGACTAGGTCGGCCAAAAACATTCAGTACTTC.

The V gene is TRBV6-5, the J gene TRBJ1-5; TRBD1 matches 7 bases. The CDR3 length is 15 residues. The ends lost 6 bases at V and 5 bases at J; junction bases unmatched: 10. Germline V gives CDR1 MNHEY, CDR2 SVGAGI. In DNA form, the CDR3 reads TGTGCCAGCAGACACGACAGGGAGGGGGATCAGCCCCAGCATTTT. It specifies CASRHDREGDQPQHF.